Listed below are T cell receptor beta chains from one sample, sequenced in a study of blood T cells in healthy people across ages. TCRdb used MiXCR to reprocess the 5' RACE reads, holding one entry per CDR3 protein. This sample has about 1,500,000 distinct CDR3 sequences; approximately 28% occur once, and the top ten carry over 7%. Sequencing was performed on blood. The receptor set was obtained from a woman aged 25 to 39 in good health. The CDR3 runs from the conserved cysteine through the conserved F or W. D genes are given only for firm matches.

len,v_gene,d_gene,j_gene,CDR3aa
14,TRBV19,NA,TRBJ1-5,CASSTMSRNQPQHF
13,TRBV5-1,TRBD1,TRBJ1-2,CASRLDRGGGCTF
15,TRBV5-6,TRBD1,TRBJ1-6,CASSLDRGMVSPLHF
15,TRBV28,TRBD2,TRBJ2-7,CASSLNLLAGFEQYF
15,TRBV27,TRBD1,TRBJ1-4,CASSPWDRGSEKLFF
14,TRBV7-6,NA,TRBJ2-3,CASVRGGSTDTQYF
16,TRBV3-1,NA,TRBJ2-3,CASSPWMGAGTDTQYF
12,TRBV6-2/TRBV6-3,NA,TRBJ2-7,CASSYRYREQYF
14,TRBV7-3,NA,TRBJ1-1,CASSSPTANTGAFF
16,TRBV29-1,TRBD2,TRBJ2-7,CSVEGAGGFPSSEQYF
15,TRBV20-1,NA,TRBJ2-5,CSAGEHGTDQETQYF
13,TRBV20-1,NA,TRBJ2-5,CSASGRWQETQYF
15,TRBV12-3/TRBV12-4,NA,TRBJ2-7,CASTRTRGIAYEQYF
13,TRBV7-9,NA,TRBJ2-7,CASSFSNSHEQYF
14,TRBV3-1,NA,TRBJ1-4,CASSRGLSYEKLFF
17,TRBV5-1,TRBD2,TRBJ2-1,CASSQPGLAGEANEQFF
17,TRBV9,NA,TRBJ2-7,CASSVGSLGVWGYEQYF
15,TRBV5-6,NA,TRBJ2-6,CASSTTMSGANVLTF
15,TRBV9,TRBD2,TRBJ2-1,CASSATSGPYNEQFF
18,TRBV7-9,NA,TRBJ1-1,CASSLEFWGEGVNTEAFF
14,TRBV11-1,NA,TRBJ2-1,CASSSAGIYNEQFF
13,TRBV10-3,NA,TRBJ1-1,CAIRDEFPTEAFF
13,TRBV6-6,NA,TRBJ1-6,CASSDWATSPLHF
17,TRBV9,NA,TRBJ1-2,CASSPEGRGTPNYGYTF
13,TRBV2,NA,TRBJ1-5,CASSRGQTSPQHF
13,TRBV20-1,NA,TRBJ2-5,CSVDGAGANEQYF
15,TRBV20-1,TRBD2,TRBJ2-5,CSAQTSGRASETQYF
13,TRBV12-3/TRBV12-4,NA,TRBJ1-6,CATSLAGNSPLHF
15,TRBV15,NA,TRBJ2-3,CATSRVGPSTDTQYF